This T cell receptor (beta chain) derives from a study of CD8 T cells in ankylosing spondylitis. General study points: The clones that were linked to disease were reported to be significantly enriched in matched synovial fluid samples from ankylosing spondylitis patients. Earlier studies detected some motif variants in reactive arthritis synovial fluid and blood. What appeared characteristic of ankylosing spondylitis blood was a TCR beta motif of about eight highly homologous variants.

TCRdb independently ran MiXCR on the 5' RACE reads; one entry per CDR3 protein. This sample has some 150,000 distinct CDR3 sequences, with 40% to 50% found just once. The length of the CDR3 is 16 residues. The V and J ends lost 0 bases and 2 bases respectively, with 11 bases between them. Germline values: CDR1 LGHDT, CDR2 YNNKEL (reference sequence). This clonotype was recorded a few times. As yet, its antigen is unknown. The chain joins TRBV3-1 to TRBJ1-5; D unresolved. The sequence was collected from a male donor with ankylosing spondylitis. Input material: synovial fluid, either unsorted or a sorted T cell fraction (not recorded which). CDR3 coding DNA: TGTGCCAGCAGCCAAGAACCCCCTTCGGGCAATCAGCCCCAGCATTTT. Protein: CASSQEPPSGNQPQHF.